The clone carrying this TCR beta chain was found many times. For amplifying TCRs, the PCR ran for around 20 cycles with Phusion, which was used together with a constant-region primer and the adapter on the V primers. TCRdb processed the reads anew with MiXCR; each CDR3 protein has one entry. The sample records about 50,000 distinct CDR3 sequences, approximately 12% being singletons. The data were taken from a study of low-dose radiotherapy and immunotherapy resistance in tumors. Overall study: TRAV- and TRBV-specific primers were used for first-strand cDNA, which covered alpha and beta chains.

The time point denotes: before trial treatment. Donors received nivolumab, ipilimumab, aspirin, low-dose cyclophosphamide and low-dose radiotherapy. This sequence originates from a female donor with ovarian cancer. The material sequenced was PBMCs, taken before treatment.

The CDR3 DNA reads TGTGCCAGCAGTTCCGGGACAGGGTACTATGGCTACACCTTC. It encodes CASSSGTGYYGYTF. This chain connects TRBV6-2 or TRBV6-3 to TRBJ1-2, with 9 bases matching TRBD1. This CDR3 region has 14 residues. V was clipped by 4 bases and J by 3 bases; unmatched bases: 3. Germline V gene data show CDR1 as MNHEY and CDR2 as SVGEGT.